The clone carrying this TCR beta chain was recorded once. The target antigen is unknown. Sequenced by immunoSEQ multiplex PCR; TCRdb stores in-frame clones only, minus some. The sample has around 40,000 clones; over 90% are singletons. The CDR3 has 15 amino acids. V shed 6 bases and J shed 2 bases, with 17 bases lying between them. Germline V gene sequence: CDR1 SGHDT, CDR2 YYEEEE. The source of the sample is a study of resident and recirculating memory T cells in vitiligo. On the study more broadly: Shave-biopsy epidermis from lesional and nonlesional skin was sequenced alongside PBMCs. The study's findings and limits: No unique dominant TCR clone was found in vitiligo lesions.

Patients' lesions had not changed for the previous 6 months. Sequences were obtained from blood. The clonotype was recovered from a male donor with vitiligo. The rearrangement joins TRBV5-6 to TRBJ2-5, with D perhaps matching TRBD2 (7 bases). CDR3: CASNRGAGGQETQYF. In DNA, the CDR3 is TGTGCCAGCAACCGGGGGGCTGGGGGACAAGAGACCCAGTACTTC.